These 3 T cell receptor beta chains came from one sample sequenced in a study of T cells in Graves' hyperthyroidism and ophthalmopathy. Amplified TCR beta CDR3 regions derived from RNA transcripts. The study used the HTBI primer set for a first-round RT-PCR of the TCR CDR3. TCRdb reanalysed the multiplex PCR reads using MiXCR and keeps one entry per CDR3 protein. Of fewer than 700,000 distinct CDR3 sequences listed, around 15% are singletons. The sequencing input was blood. These receptors came from a woman under 40 with Graves' hyperthyroidism.

This clonotype was counted between two and nine times. One junction end disagrees with the germline gene, perhaps due to a read error. The chain recombines TRBV19 with TRBJ1-1; D is perhaps TRBD1 (5 bases). Germline-derived CDR1 and CDR2 are LNHDA and SQIVND (reference sequence). The CDR3 loop spans 13 amino acids. CDR3 protein: CASTIGENTEAFF. CDR3 DNA sequence: TGTGCCAGTACTATAGGGGAGAACACTGAAGCTTTCTTT.

This clonotype was counted between two and nine times. The chain recombines TRBV2 with TRBJ2-2; D may be TRBD1 (5 bases). The CDR3 length is 14 residues. Germline lookup yields CDR1 SNHLY and CDR2 FYNNEI. Trimming cost V 6 bases and J 9 bases, with 17 bases left between them. In DNA, the CDR3 is TGTGCCAGCAGAAGGGGTCGACCACTCCGGGAGCTGTTTTTT. It is translated as CASRRGRPLRELFF.

The V gene is TRBV15, the J gene TRBJ2-7; a possible D gene is TRBD1 (6 bases). The V and J ends lost 5 bases and 2 bases respectively, with 16 bases between them. The CDR3 totals 15 residues. Germline-derived CDR1 and CDR2 are LNHNV and YYDKDF (reference sequence). This CDR3 reads CATSPRTDAPYEQYF. The CDR3 DNA sequence: TGTGCCACCAGCCCACGGACAGATGCCCCCTACGAGCAGTACTTC.